This T cell receptor beta chain was found in a study of T cell repertoires and HLA-DP antigens. Regarding this clone: Its specificity is not known.

The study's findings and limits: Average cumulative frequency of previously undetected clones was over 30% against one allele and less than 60% against the other.

Amplification used primers for 54 TRBV and 13 TRBJ segments. Generated by immunoSEQ multiplex PCR, the TCRdb table keeps only in-frame clones and is missing some. This table holds some 110,000 clones, 80% to 95% found once. Germline lookup yields CDR1 MNHEY and CDR2 SVGAGI. V lost 3 bases and J lost 4, with 18 bases in between. The CDR3 runs to 16 residues. V and J are TRBV6-5 and TRBJ1-2; tentatively, D is TRBD1 (5 bases). The sequence was obtained from a woman between 18 and 29 years old in good health and CMV-seronegative. Source material: CD4+ T cells from PBMCs. DNA of the CDR3: TGTGCCAGCAGTTATTACGGGCCAGGGCAGGGCTATGGCTACACCTTC. Translation gives CASSYYGPGQGYGYTF.